These 32 T cell receptor beta chains share one sample of origin, sequenced in a study of shared clonotypes between healthy human individuals. Clones were read by immunoSEQ multiplex PCR, and TCRdb kept only the in-frame ones, dropping some. This sample carries more than 450,000 clones, more than 65% of them seen once, and the ten largest clones take around 13%. The sequenced sample was PBMCs. These receptors all come from a middle-aged woman in good health. Some clones in this sample may be carry-over from other donors' samples.

This clone was found a few times. The J gene is TRBJ2-5, the V gene TRBV4-3; D is unclear. The CDR3 has 14 amino acids. V was cut by 3 bases and J by 0 bases, with 8 bases left in between. Germline V gives CDR1 LGHNA, CDR2 YSLEER. CDR3 region: CASSHLTNQETQYF. The CDR3 region has the DNA TGCGCCAGCAGCCATTTAACTAACCAAGAGACCCAGTACTTC.

This clone has only one observation. The chain joins TRBV19 to TRBJ2-5, with D perhaps TRBD1 or TRBD2 (6 bases each). The germline CDR1 and CDR2 sequences are LNHDA and SQIVND (reference sequence). The CDR3 runs to 14 residues. V was trimmed by 7 bases and J by 4 bases, leaving 16 bases between them. In DNA, the CDR3 is TGTGCCAGTAAAATCGGGGGCGAGGTAGAGACCCAGTACTTC. Translated, it gives CASKIGGEVETQYF.

CDR3 loop: CASSPQPPDRELSYEQYF. CDR3 in DNA: TGCGCCAGCAGCCCCCAACCCCCGGACAGGGAGTTGTCCTACGAGCAGTACTTC. This chain uses TRBV4-3 with TRBJ2-7; 8 bases are a match to TRBD1. CDR1 LGHNA and CDR2 YSLEER come from the germline V gene. V lost 4 bases, J lost 1 base, and 15 bases stayed unmatched. The CDR3 is 18 amino acids.

The rearrangement joins TRBV4-1 to TRBJ1-1; D gene uncertain. This CDR3 spans 13 amino acids. V dropped 0 bases and J dropped 11 bases, with 13 bases sitting between them. CDR1 MGHRA and CDR2 YSYEKL come from the germline V gene. CDR3 coding DNA: TGCGCCAGCAGCCAAGATCTGACACCGAGCGCTTTCTTT. This gives the protein CASSQDLTPSAFF.

CDR3 sequence: CASSFGTPSSYEQYF. The CDR3 DNA sequence: TGTGCCAGCAGCTTTGGGACACCCAGCTCCTACGAGCAGTACTTC. The chain is built from TRBV7-8 and TRBJ2-7; tentatively, D is TRBD1 (6 bases). This CDR3 has 15 amino acids. Germline V gene lookup returns CDR1 SGHVS and CDR2 FQNEAQ. Trimming stripped 3 bases from V and 0 bases from J, with 12 bases between.

The rearrangement uses TRBV7-2 and TRBJ2-2; D remains ambiguous. V lost 1 base to trimming and J lost 6 bases, with 6 bases between them. Germline CDR1 reads SGHTA; CDR2 reads FQGNSA. The CDR3 is 13 residues long. CDR3 sequence: CASSLGRAGELFF. CDR3 nucleotide sequence: TGTGCCAGCAGCTTAGGAAGGGCCGGGGAGCTGTTTTTT.

This rearrangement joins TRBV12-5 to TRBJ2-1; 14 positions agree with TRBD2. The J segment lost 5 bases and the V segment lost 6 bases, leaving 9 bases of the junction unmatched. CDR1 is LGHNT, CDR2 FRNRAP, per germline. This CDR3 region has 17 residues. The CDR3 loop reads CASGKAPGLAGDNEQFF. The CDR3 bases are TGTGCTAGTGGCAAAGCTCCGGGACTAGCGGGAGACAATGAGCAGTTCTTC.

This clone was seen just once. The V call is TRBV29-1, the J call TRBJ2-5; maybe TRBD1 (6 bases). The V gene's germline CDR1 is SQVTM and CDR2 ANQGSEA. V was pared by 3 bases and J by 1 base, with 21 bases between. CDR3 length: 17 residues. The CDR3 here is CSVETSGGERPQETQYF. For the CDR3, the DNA is TGCAGCGTTGAGACTTCTGGGGGCGAGCGTCCCCAAGAGACCCAGTACTTC.

J is TRBJ2-1 and V is TRBV5-1; 9 positions match TRBD2. Trimming cost V 1 base and J 0 bases; bases outside gene matches: 8. This CDR3 region has 18 residues. Germline CDR1 is SGHRS and CDR2 is YFSETQ. The CDR3 DNA reads as TGCGCCAGCAGCTTGATTAGCGGGAGCTCCCGCTCCTACAATGAGCAGTTCTTC. It is translated as CASSLISGSSRSYNEQFF.

The chain uses TRBV10-2 and TRBJ1-6, with D uncertain. Trimming took off 10 bases at V and 2 bases at J, with 12 bases between the two ends. The CDR3 runs to 14 residues. CDR1 is WSHSY and CDR2 is SAAADI in the germline V gene. CDR3 DNA sequence: TGCGCCACGACTCTCGGGGCCTATAATTCACCCCTCCACTTT. It codes for CATTLGAYNSPLHF.

This clone came up once. It differs at one base from a far larger clone, so likely a read error. Distinct nucleotide sequences in the sample also encode this CDR3. The chain links TRBV5-1 to TRBJ2-5, with D perhaps TRBD1 or TRBD2 (5 bases each). Germline CDR1 reads SGHRS; CDR2 reads YFSETQ. The CDR3 extends over 14 amino acids. This CDR3 reads CASRMGPYQETQYF. CDR3 coding DNA: TGCGCTAGCAGGATGGGACCGTACCAAGAGACCCAGTACTTC.

This chain links TRBV9 with TRBJ2-1; D is uncertain. The V end was cut by 0 bases, the J end by 1 base, with 8 bases between. This CDR3 region has 15 residues. From germline, CDR1 is SGDLS and CDR2 YYNGEE. The CDR3 loop reads CASSVGEGSYNEQFF. The CDR3 nucleotides read TGTGCCAGCAGCGTAGGAGAAGGGTCCTACAATGAGCAGTTCTTC.

Concerning this clone itself: Within the sample, other DNA sequences also encode this same CDR3. The chain carries TRBV30 and TRBJ2-7; D is uncertain. Trimming shortened V by 0 bases and J by 2 bases, and 8 bases separated the two germline ends. This CDR3 has 13 residues. Germline assignment: CDR1 GTSNPN and CDR2 SVGIG (reference sequence). In nucleotides, the CDR3 is TGTGCCTGGAGTGTGAACCGAGCCTACGAGCAGTACTTC. Translated: CAWSVNRAYEQYF.

The chain recombines TRBV19 with TRBJ2-3; 9 bases match TRBD2. J gave up 2 bases and V 5 bases, and 5 bases lay outside the gene matches. The germline V gene has CDR1 LNHDA and CDR2 SQIVND (reference sequence). The CDR3 contains 15 residues. CDR3 sequence: CASSFSSGTTDTQYF. CDR3 bases: TGTGCCAGTAGTTTCTCTAGCGGGACCACAGATACGCAGTATTTT.

For the CDR3, the DNA is TGTGCCACCAGCAGAGATTTGGGGTACGGCACTGAAGCTTTCTTT. Translated: CATSRDLGYGTEAFF. This chain links TRBV15 with TRBJ1-1; no reliable D call. V was cut by 0 bases and J by 4 bases, with 12 bases left in between. The germline V gene has CDR1 LNHNV and CDR2 YYDKDF (reference sequence). CDR3 length: 15 residues.

This chain links TRBV5-1 with TRBJ2-1; no firm D call. Looked up from germline, CDR1 is SGHRS and CDR2 is YFSETQ. The V and J ends lost 0 bases and 8 bases respectively, with 9 bases between them. This CDR3 region has 13 residues. The CDR3 DNA sequence: TGCGCCAGCAGCTTGGTACCCAAGGATGAGCAGTTCTTC. This sequence encodes CASSLVPKDEQFF.

There are a few counts of this clone. The chain uses TRBV2 and TRBJ1-1, with D possibly matching TRBD1 (5 bases). Germline CDR1 SNHLY, CDR2 FYNNEI. This CDR3 is 13 amino acids long. V lost 6 bases to trimming and J lost 2 bases, with 10 bases between them. The CDR3 DNA sequence: TGTGCCAGCAGACAGGAAATTAACACTGAAGCTTTCTTT. Its protein product is CASRQEINTEAFF. Variable domain in full (rest from reference TRBV2 and TRBJ1-1): EPEVTQTPSHQVTQMGQEVILRCVPISNHLYFYWYRQILGQKVEFLVSFYNNEISEKSEIFDDQFSVERPDGSNFTLKIRSTKLEDSAMYFCASRQEINTEAFFGQGTRLTVV.

The chain couples TRBV6-6 to TRBJ1-1; D possibly corresponds to TRBD1 (6 bases). The CDR3 has 13 residues. Trimming took 2 bases from V and 7 from J, leaving 11 bases between them. Germline V gene sequence: CDR1 MNHNY, CDR2 SVGAGI (reference sequence). CDR3 protein: CASSYGRGSEAFF. The CDR3 DNA is TGTGCCAGCAGTTACGGCAGGGGCAGTGAAGCTTTCTTT.

This clone came up many times. The chain combines TRBV30 with TRBJ2-7; TRBD1 matches 10 bases. With V trimmed by 8 bases and J by 6 bases, 7 bases remained unmatched. The CDR3 runs to 12 residues. From germline, CDR1 is GTSNPN and CDR2 SVGIG (reference sequence). The CDR3 sequence: CALGQGRGEQYF. CDR3 sequence (DNA): TGTGCCCTGGGACAGGGGAGGGGCGAGCAGTACTTC. The whole variable domain, remainder taken from reference TRBV30 and TRBJ2-7, is SQTIHQWPATLVQPVGSPLSLECTVEGTSNPNLYWYRQAAGRGLQLLFYSVGIGQISSEVPQNLSASRPQDRQFILSSKKLLLSDSGFYLCALGQGRGEQYFGPGTRLTVT.

This clone turned up a few times. This rearrangement joins TRBV30 to TRBJ1-3; D ambiguous. CDR1 is GTSNPN and CDR2 is SVGIG in the germline V gene (reference sequence). The CDR3 length is 14 residues. Trimming shortened V by 4 bases and J by 2 bases, and 12 bases separated the two germline ends. CDR3 residues: CAWNRAIPGNTIYF. CDR3 nucleotides: TGTGCCTGGAACCGAGCGATCCCTGGAAACACCATATATTTT.

This clone was seen a few times. This chain uses TRBV5-1 with TRBJ1-1, with TRBD1 matching 10 bases. V lost 4 bases, J lost 2 bases, and 11 bases stayed unmatched. CDR1 and CDR2 from the germline V gene are SGHRS and YFSETQ. This CDR3 comprises 17 residues. This CDR3 is CASSPGLDRGLNTEAFF. Written as DNA, the CDR3 is TGCGCCAGCAGCCCGGGGCTTGACAGGGGGCTAAACACTGAAGCTTTCTTT.

The chain has TRBV5-8 and TRBJ2-2; 9 bases are a match to TRBD2. Per the germline V gene, CDR1 is SGHTS and CDR2 is YDEGEE. Trimming removed 1 base from V and 2 bases from J; junction bases left unmatched: 6. The CDR3 length is 17 residues. In DNA form, the CDR3 reads TGTGCCAGCAGCTTGAGGCTAGCGGGAACCAACACCGGGGAGCTGTTTTTT. Its protein product is CASSLRLAGTNTGELFF. Full variable domain (rest looked up from reference TRBV5-8 and TRBJ2-2): EAGVTQSPTHLIKTRGQQATLRCSPISGHTSVYWYQQALGLGLQFLLWYDEGEERNRGNFPPRFSGRQFPNYSSELNVNALELEDSALYLCASSLRLAGTNTGELFFGEGSRLTVL.

The table lists this clone with many counts. This sequence joins TRBV2 and TRBJ1-5; 8 nucleotides align to TRBD1. V shed 6 bases and J 7 bases; nucleotides not matched to a gene: 5. The CDR3 extends over 13 amino acids. Germline V gene sequence: CDR1 SNHLY, CDR2 FYNNEI. This CDR3 is CASSGQGGQPQHF. As DNA, the CDR3 is TGTGCCAGCAGCGGACAGGGCGGCCAGCCCCAGCATTTT. Complete variable domain (other parts from reference TRBV2 and TRBJ1-5): EPEVTQTPSHQVTQMGQEVILRCVPISNHLYFYWYRQILGQKVEFLVSFYNNEISEKSEIFDDQFSVERPDGSNFTLKIRSTKLEDSAMYFCASSGQGGQPQHFGDGTRLSIL.

The chain carries TRBV5-4 and TRBJ2-7; 9 nucleotides match TRBD1. The CDR3 spans 14 residues. After removal of 6 bases from V and 2 bases from J, the junction contained 6 bases not matched to a gene. From germline, CDR1 is SGHNT and CDR2 YYREEE (reference sequence). CDR3 nucleotides: TGTGCCAGCACCGGGACAGGGTCAACCTACGAGCAGTACTTC. This codes for CASTGTGSTYEQYF. Combining the CDR3 with reference TRBV5-4 and TRBJ2-7 gives the whole variable domain ETGVTQSPTHLIKTRGQQVTLRCSSQSGHNTVSWYQQALGQGPQFIFQYYREEENGRGNFPPRFSGLQFPNYSSELNVNALELDDSALYLCASTGTGSTYEQYFGPGTRLTVT.

This chain links TRBV25-1 with TRBJ2-5; D is tentatively TRBD1 or TRBD2 (6 bases each). V was shortened by 6 bases and J by 2 bases, with 19 bases between the two germline ends. The CDR3 is 16 amino acids. CDR1 is MGHDK, CDR2 SYGVNS, per germline. The CDR3 region is CASRGAGLKVQETQYF. In nucleotides, the CDR3 is TGTGCCAGCAGGGGGGCGGGGCTTAAAGTTCAAGAGACCCAGTACTTC.

The V gene is TRBV30, the J gene TRBJ1-1, with D tentatively TRBD1 (5 bases). Trimming took 1 base from V and 5 from J, leaving 14 bases between them. The germline gives CDR1 GTSNPN, CDR2 SVGIG (reference sequence). This CDR3 has 14 residues. The CDR3 region has the DNA TGTGCCTGGAGTGATCGACAGCCAGATACTGAAGCTTTCTTT. Its translation is CAWSDRQPDTEAFF.

The chain is built from TRBV15 and TRBJ2-2; 8 nucleotides match TRBD1. Trimming removed 6 bases from V and 4 bases from J; junction bases left unmatched: 4. Per the germline V gene, CDR1 is LNHNV and CDR2 is YYDKDF (reference sequence). The CDR3 consists of 14 residues. In nucleotides, the CDR3 is TGTGCCACCAGGGACAGGGTCGGCACCGGGGAGCTGTTTTTT. Protein sequence: CATRDRVGTGELFF.

This clone has only one observation. This chain joins TRBV29-1 and TRBJ2-5, with a tentative D call TRBD1 (6 bases). The J call is uncertain, as TRBJ2-7 better fits the DNA end. The CDR3 sequence is 11 residues long. Germline V gene lookup returns CDR1 SQVTM and CDR2 ANQGSEA. In DNA form, the CDR3 reads TGCAGCGCCCGTACAGGGTACGAGCAGTACTTC. It specifies CSARTGYEQYF.

V usage is TRBV5-1 and J usage is TRBJ2-3; D ambiguous. Trimming removed 0 bases from V and 4 bases from J, with 9 bases in between. Germline lookup yields CDR1 SGHRS and CDR2 YFSETQ. CDR3 length: 14 amino acids. The CDR3, as DNA: TGCGCCAGCAGCTTGGAGGGTTTGGCAGATACGCAGTATTTT. It translates to CASSLEGLADTQYF.

The CDR3 DNA is TGTGCCAGCTCACCACGGACAGGGCACGACACTGAAGCTTTCTTT. Amino acids: CASSPRTGHDTEAFF. The rearrangement uses TRBV18 and TRBJ1-1; 8 bases align to TRBD1. The CDR3 runs 15 residues. CDR1 and CDR2 (germline): KGHSH, LQKENI. The V segment lost 1 base and the J segment 3 bases; nucleotides outside the gene matches: 4. The full variable domain, in which reference TRBV18 and TRBJ1-1 provide the parts outside the CDR3, is NAGVMQNPRHLVRRRGQEARLRCSPMKGHSHVYWYRQLPEEGLKFMVYLQKENIIDESGMPKERFSAEFPKEGPSILRIQQVVRGDSAAYFCASSPRTGHDTEAFFGQGTRLTVV.

This chain connects TRBV5-4 to TRBJ2-3, with D unresolved. Per the germline V gene, CDR1 is SGHNT and CDR2 is YYREEE (reference sequence). This CDR3 has 17 amino acids. Trimming pared 3 bases from V and 1 base from J, leaving 18 bases between. The CDR3 here is CASSSSARGRGTDTQYF. The DNA for the CDR3 is TGTGCCAGCAGCTCCTCAGCCCGCGGACGTGGCACAGATACGCAGTATTTT.

This clone was counted ten times or more. The J gene is TRBJ2-1, the V gene TRBV30, with D tentatively TRBD1 (6 bases). Germline CDR1 is GTSNPN and CDR2 is SVGIG (reference sequence). The V gene lost 4 bases and the J gene lost 1 base, with 8 bases spanning the gap. The CDR3 contains 13 residues. The CDR3 DNA sequence: TGTGCCTGGAATACAGGGTCCTACAATGAGCAGTTCTTC. Translating gives CAWNTGSYNEQFF.